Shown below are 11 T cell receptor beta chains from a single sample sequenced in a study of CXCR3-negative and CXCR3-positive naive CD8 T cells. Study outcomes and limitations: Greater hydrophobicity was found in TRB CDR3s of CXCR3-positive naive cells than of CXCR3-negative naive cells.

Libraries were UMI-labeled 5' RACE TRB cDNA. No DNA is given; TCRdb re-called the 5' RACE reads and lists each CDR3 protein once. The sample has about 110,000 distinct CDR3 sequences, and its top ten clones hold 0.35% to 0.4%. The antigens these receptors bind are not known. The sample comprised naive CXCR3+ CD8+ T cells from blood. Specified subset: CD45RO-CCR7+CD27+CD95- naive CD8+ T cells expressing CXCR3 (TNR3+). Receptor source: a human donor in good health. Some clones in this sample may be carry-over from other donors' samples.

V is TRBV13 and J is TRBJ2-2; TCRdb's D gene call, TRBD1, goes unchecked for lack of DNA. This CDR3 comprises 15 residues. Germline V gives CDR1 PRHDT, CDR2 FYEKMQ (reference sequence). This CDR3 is CASSQGHDLTGELFF.

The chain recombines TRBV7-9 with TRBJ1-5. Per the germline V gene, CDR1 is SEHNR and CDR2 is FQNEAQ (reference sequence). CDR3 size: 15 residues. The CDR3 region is CASSLGLNSNQPQHF.

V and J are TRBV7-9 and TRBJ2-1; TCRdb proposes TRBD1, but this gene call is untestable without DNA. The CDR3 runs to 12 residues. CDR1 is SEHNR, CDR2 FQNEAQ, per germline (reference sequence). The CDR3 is CASSSQGHEQFF.

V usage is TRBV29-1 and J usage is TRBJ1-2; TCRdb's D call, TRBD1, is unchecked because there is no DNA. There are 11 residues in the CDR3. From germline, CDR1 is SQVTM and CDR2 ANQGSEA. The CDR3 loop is CSVRTGLGYTF.

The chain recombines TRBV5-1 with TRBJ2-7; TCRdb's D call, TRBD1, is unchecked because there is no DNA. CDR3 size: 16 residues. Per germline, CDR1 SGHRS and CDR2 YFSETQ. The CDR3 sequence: CASSFPPGTGNYEQYF. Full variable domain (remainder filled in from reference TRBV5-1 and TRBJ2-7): KAGVTQTPRYLIKTRGQQVTLSCSPISGHRSVSWYQQTPGQGLQFLFEYFSETQRNKGNFPGRFSGRQFSNSRSEMNVSTLELGDSALYLCASSFPPGTGNYEQYFGPGTRLTVT.

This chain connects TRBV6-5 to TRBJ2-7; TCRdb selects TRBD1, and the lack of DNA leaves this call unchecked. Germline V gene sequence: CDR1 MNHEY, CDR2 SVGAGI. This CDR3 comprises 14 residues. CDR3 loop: CASSPQGVVYEQYF.

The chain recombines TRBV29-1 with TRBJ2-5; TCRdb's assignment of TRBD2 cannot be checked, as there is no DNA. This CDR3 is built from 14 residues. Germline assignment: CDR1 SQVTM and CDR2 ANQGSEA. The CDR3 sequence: CSVVLLAGGETQYF.

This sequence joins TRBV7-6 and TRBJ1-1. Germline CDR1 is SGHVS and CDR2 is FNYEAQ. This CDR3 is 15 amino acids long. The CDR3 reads CASSLAPRGNTEAFF.

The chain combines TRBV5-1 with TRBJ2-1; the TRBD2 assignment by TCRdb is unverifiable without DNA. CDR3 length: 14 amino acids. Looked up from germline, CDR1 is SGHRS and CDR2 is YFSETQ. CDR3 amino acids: CASSLVGGDREQFF. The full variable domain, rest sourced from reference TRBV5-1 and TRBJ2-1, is KAGVTQTPRYLIKTRGQQVTLSCSPISGHRSVSWYQQTPGQGLQFLFEYFSETQRNKGNFPGRFSGRQFSNSRSEMNVSTLELGDSALYLCASSLVGGDREQFFGPGTRLTVL.

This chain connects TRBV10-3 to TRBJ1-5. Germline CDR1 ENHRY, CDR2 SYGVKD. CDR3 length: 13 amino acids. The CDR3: CAIPGRGNQPQHF.

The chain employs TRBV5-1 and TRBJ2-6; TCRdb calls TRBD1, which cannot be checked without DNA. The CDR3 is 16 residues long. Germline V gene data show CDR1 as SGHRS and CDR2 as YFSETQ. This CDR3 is CASRPGTGVGANVLTF.